The sequence of this T cell receptor beta chain was determined in a study of identical twins. Study-level points and caveats: The analysis was cross-sectional rather than longitudinal within donors.

This clonotype was seen only a few times. Its antigen is unknown. The V end was cut by 1 base, the J end by 5 bases, with 11 bases between. The CDR3 has 14 residues. Per the germline V gene, CDR1 is LGHDT and CDR2 is YNNKEL (reference sequence). Unique molecular identifiers were present on cDNA, and template switching added a universal primer site. TCRdb ran MiXCR on the 5' RACE reads and lists one entry per CDR3 protein. The sample yields roughly 240,000 distinct CDR3 sequences, approximately 7% seen once. The data were also submitted as part of a second study, on yellow fever vaccine responses in identical twins.

The sequence was collected from a woman under 30 in good health. J is TRBJ1-1 and V is TRBV3-1; unclear D gene. The material sequenced was memory (CD45RO+) T cells sorted from blood. The CDR3 nucleotides are TGTGCCAGCAGCCAAGGCTGGAGGGAAACTGAAGCTTTCTTT. It translates to CASSQGWRETEAFF.